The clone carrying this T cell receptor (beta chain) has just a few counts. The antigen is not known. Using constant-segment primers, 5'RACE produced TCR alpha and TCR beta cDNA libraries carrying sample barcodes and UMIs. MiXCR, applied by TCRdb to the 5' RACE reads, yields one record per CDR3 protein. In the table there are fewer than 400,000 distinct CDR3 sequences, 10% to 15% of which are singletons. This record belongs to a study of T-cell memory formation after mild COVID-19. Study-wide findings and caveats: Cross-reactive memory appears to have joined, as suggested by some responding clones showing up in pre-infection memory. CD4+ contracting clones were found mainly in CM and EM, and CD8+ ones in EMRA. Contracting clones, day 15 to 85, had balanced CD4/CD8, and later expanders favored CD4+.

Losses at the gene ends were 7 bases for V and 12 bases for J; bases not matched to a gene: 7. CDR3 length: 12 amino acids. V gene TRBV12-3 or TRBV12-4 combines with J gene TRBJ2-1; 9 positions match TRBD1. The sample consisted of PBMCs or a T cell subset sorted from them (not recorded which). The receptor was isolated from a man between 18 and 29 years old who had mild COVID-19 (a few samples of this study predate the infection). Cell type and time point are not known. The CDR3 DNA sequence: TGTGCCAGCACCGTAAAGGGACAGGGGCAGTTCTTC. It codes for CASTVKGQGQFF.